One and the same sample provided the 4 T cell receptor beta chains below, sequenced in a study of blood T cell repertoires in COVID-19. The assay was immunoSEQ multiplex PCR, and TCRdb's table has in-frame clones only and misses some. The table lists roughly 190,000 clones, around nine tenths of them singletons. What was sequenced was peripheral blood. The receptors stem from a man aged 18 to 29 with active or convalescent COVID-19.

The rearrangement uses TRBV28 and TRBJ1-2; 7 bases fit TRBD1. V shed 5 bases and J 0 bases; nucleotides not matched to a gene: 6. Germline CDR1 reads MDHEN; CDR2 reads SYDVKM. The CDR3 loop spans 15 amino acids. The DNA for the CDR3 is TGTGCCAGCAGTGACCCAGGGACAGCTAACTATGGCTACACCTTC. It translates to CASSDPGTANYGYTF.

The V and J genes are TRBV3-1 (or the pseudogene TRBV3-2) and TRBJ2-1, with 15 bases identical to TRBD2. CDR1 is LGHDT and CDR2 is YNNKEL in the germline V gene (reference sequence). CDR3 length: 18 amino acids. V gave up 10 bases and J gave up 4 bases; unmatched junction bases: 14. CDR3 amino acids: CATRPGTSGGKLYNEQFF. CDR3 sequence (DNA): TGTGCCACGCGACCCGGGACTAGCGGGGGGAAGCTGTACAATGAGCAGTTCTTC.

The chain recombines TRBV2 with TRBJ1-2; 10 nucleotides agree with TRBD1. Germline lookup yields CDR1 SNHLY and CDR2 FYNNEI. There are 14 residues in the CDR3. The trim removed 4 bases at V and 8 bases at J, leaving 7 bases unmatched. The CDR3 loop is CASSGTGGLQGYTF. The CDR3 nucleotides read TGTGCCAGCAGTGGGACAGGGGGGTTGCAAGGCTACACCTTC.

This chain links TRBV27 with TRBJ1-6; 7 bases map to TRBD1. The length of the CDR3 is 18 residues. V trimming: 3 bases; J trimming: 2 bases; junction bases outside the gene matches: 10. Germline CDR1 MNHEY, CDR2 SMNVEV (reference sequence). The CDR3 nucleotides are TGTGCCAGCAGTTTTTTTAACAGGGGCATCGCCTATAATTCACCCCTCCACTTT. Translating gives CASSFFNRGIAYNSPLHF.